One and the same sample provided the 9 T cell receptor beta chains below, sequenced in a study of CD8+ T cells in alopecia areata. After isolation, RNA underwent reverse transcription to generate cDNA as the sequencing template. Only in-frame clones appear in the TCRdb table, and some are missing; sequencing was by immunoSEQ multiplex PCR. The repertoire holds about 110,000 clones, with approximately 59% as singletons. What was sequenced was CD8+ T cells sorted from blood. Receptors originate from a human donor in good health.

J is TRBJ2-7 and V is TRBV13; a possible D gene is TRBD1 (6 bases). Germline-derived CDR1 and CDR2 are PRHDT and FYEKMQ (reference sequence). V was cut by 4 bases and J by 3 bases, with 13 bases left in between. This CDR3 comprises 14 residues. CDR3 nucleotide sequence: TGTGCCAGCAGCTCCAGCGACAGGATCTACGAGCAGTACTTC. Translating it yields CASSSSDRIYEQYF.

This clone occurred once. The rearrangement uses TRBV14 and TRBJ2-5; D gene uncertain. The CDR3 has 13 amino acids. Trimming shortened V by 2 bases and J by 5 bases, and 9 bases separated the two germline ends. Germline lookup yields CDR1 SGHDN and CDR2 FVKESK. The CDR3 loop reads CASSQQLEETQYF. For the CDR3, the DNA is TGTGCCAGCAGCCAACAGCTCGAGGAGACCCAGTACTTC.

In its sample, this clone was seen a few times. CDR3 sequence: CSVDIRDRGEYEQYF. CDR3 DNA: TGCAGCGTTGACATCCGGGACAGGGGAGAATACGAGCAGTACTTC. The J gene is TRBJ2-7, the V gene TRBV29-1, with 10 bases identical to TRBD1. Germline V lookup: CDR1 SQVTM, CDR2 ANQGSEA. The CDR3 is made up of 15 amino acids. J lost 4 bases, V lost 3 bases, and 9 bases had no gene match.

This clone was seen a few times. The chain combines TRBV30 with TRBJ1-2; D may be TRBD1 (5 bases). Trimming stripped 3 bases from V and 13 bases from J, with 27 bases between. There are 15 residues in the CDR3. CDR1 and CDR2 (germline): GTSNPN, SVGIG (reference sequence). The CDR3 DNA follows: TGTGCCTGGAGAGCACCGGTCCTAAACTCCTGGGGGTTCACCTTC. It specifies CAWRAPVLNSWGFTF. The variable domain in full, completed from reference TRBV30 and TRBJ1-2, reads SQTIHQWPATLVQPVGSPLSLECTVEGTSNPNLYWYRQAAGRGLQLLFYSVGIGQISSEVPQNLSASRPQDRQFILSSKKLLLSDSGFYLCAWRAPVLNSWGFTFGSGTRLTVV.

The rearrangement uses TRBV23-1 and TRBJ1-1, with D hard to call. TRBV23-1 is annotated as an ORF whose role is uncertain. The CDR3 length is 13 residues. Trimming took off 6 bases at V and 8 bases at J, with 16 bases between the two ends. DNA for the CDR3: TGCGCCAGCAGGAAACGAATTCCGAGGGAAGCTTTCTTT. The encoded protein is CASRKRIPREAFF.

V gene TRBV10-3 combines with J gene TRBJ2-2; the match to TRBD2 covers 9 bases. The CDR3 spans 17 residues. J gave up 5 bases and V 8 bases, and 15 bases lay outside the gene matches. The germline V gene encodes CDR1 ENHRY and CDR2 SYGVKD. The CDR3 spells CAILKPIAGGQTGELFF. In DNA form, the CDR3 reads TGTGCCATCCTCAAGCCCATCGCGGGGGGGCAGACCGGGGAGCTGTTTTTT.

The chain recombines TRBV2 with TRBJ2-3; unclear D gene. The CDR3 sequence is 13 residues long. V dropped 3 bases and J dropped 12 bases, with 16 bases sitting between them. Germline assignment: CDR1 SNHLY and CDR2 FYNNEI. DNA of the CDR3: TGTGCCAGCAGTGATGGCCAGAGAGATAACCAGTATTTT. The encoded protein is CASSDGQRDNQYF.

The rearrangement joins TRBV14 to TRBJ2-3, with 8 nucleotides matching TRBD2. J lost 4 bases, V lost 4 bases, and 10 bases had no gene match. Germline assignment: CDR1 SGHDN and CDR2 FVKESK. This CDR3 region has 16 residues. The CDR3 protein is CASSLGLAFLADTQYF. CDR3 coding DNA: TGTGCCAGCAGCCTTGGACTAGCCTTCCTCGCAGATACGCAGTATTTT.

The rearrangement links TRBV13 to TRBJ1-2; no clear D. CDR3 length: 16 residues. Trimming pared 0 bases from V and 0 bases from J, leaving 11 bases between. Germline CDR1 PRHDT, CDR2 FYEKMQ (reference sequence). The DNA for the CDR3 is TGTGCCAGCAGCTTAGGCCGGTCTATAGCTAACTATGGCTACACCTTC. As protein: CASSLGRSIANYGYTF.